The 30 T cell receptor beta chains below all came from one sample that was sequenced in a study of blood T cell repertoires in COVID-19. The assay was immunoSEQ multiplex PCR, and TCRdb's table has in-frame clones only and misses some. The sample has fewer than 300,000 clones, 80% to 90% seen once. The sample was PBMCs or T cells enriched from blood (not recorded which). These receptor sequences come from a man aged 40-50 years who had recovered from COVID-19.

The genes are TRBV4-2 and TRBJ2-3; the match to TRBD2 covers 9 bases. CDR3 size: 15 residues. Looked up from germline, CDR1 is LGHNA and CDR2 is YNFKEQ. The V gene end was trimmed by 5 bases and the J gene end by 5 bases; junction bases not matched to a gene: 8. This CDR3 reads CASSVGTSTLDTQYF. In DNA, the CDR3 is TGTGCCAGCAGCGTCGGGACTAGCACATTAGATACGCAGTATTTT.

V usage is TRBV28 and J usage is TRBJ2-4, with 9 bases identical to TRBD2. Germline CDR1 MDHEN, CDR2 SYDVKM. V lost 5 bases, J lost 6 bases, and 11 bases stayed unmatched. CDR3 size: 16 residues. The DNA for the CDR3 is TGTGCCAGCAGTCAAACATCGGGACTAGCTGTAAACATTCAGTACTTC. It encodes CASSQTSGLAVNIQYF.

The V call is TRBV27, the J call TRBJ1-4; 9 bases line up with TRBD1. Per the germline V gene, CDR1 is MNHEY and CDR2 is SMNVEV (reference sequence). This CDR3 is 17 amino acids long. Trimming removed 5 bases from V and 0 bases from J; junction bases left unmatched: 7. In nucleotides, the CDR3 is TGTGCCAGCAGTAAGGGGACAGGGTACCCAACTAATGAAAAACTGTTTTTT. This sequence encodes CASSKGTGYPTNEKLFF.

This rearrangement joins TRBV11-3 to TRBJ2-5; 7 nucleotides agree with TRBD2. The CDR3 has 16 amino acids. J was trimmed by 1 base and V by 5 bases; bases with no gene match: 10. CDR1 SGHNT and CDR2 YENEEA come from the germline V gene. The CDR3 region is CASSQRLAPSQETQYF. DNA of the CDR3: TGTGCCAGCAGCCAACGACTAGCCCCTAGCCAAGAGACCCAGTACTTC.

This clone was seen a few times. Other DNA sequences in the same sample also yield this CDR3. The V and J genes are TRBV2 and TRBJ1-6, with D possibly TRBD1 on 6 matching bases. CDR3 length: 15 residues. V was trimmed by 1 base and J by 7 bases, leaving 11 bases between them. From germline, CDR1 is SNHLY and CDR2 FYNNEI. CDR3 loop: CASSEEPQGNSPLHF. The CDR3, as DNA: TGTGCCAGCAGTGAAGAACCACAGGGAAATTCACCCCTCCACTTT. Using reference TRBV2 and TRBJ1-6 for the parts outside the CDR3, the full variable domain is EPEVTQTPSHQVTQMGQEVILRCVPISNHLYFYWYRQILGQKVEFLVSFYNNEISEKSEIFDDQFSVERPDGSNFTLKIRSTKLEDSAMYFCASSEEPQGNSPLHFGNGTRLTVT.

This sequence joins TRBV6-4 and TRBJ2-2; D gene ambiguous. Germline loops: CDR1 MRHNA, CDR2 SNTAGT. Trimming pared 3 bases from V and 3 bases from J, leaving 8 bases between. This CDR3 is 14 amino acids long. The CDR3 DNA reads TGTGCCAGCAGTGAGACCGGGTACACCGGGGAGCTGTTTTTT. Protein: CASSETGYTGELFF.

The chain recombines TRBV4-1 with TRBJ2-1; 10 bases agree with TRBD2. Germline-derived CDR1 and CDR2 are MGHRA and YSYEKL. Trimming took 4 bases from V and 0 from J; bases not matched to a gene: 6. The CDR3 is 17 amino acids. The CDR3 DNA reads TGCGCCAGCAGCCCTGGACTAGCGGTAAGCTCCTACAATGAGCAGTTCTTC. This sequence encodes CASSPGLAVSSYNEQFF.

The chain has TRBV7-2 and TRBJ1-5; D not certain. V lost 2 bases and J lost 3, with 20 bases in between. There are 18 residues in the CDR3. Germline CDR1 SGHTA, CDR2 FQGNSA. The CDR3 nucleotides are TGTGCCAGCAGCTTATTCGCGGGCCGTCAGAGAAACAATCAGCCCCAGCATTTT. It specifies CASSLFAGRQRNNQPQHF.

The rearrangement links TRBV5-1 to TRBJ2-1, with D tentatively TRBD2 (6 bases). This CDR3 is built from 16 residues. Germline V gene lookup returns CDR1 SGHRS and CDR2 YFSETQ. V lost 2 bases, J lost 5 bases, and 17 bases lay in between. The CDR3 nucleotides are TGCGCCAGCAGCTTAAGTATTAGCGGAGGACACAATGAGCAGTTCTTC. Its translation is CASSLSISGGHNEQFF.

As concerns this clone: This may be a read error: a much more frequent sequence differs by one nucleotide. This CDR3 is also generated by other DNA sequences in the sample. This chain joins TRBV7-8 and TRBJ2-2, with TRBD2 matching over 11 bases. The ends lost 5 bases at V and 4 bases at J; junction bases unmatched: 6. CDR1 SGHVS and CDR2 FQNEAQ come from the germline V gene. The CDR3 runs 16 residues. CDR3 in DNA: TGTGCCAGCAGCCGATTAGCGGGGGGGCGCACCGGGGAGCTGTTTTTT. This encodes CASSRLAGGRTGELFF.

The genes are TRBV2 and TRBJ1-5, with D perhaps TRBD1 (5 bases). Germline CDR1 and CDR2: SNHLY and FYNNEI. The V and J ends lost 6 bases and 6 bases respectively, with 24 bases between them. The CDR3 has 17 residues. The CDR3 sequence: CASRGFGGAGRSQPQHF. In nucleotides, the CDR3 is TGTGCCAGCAGGGGCTTTGGCGGGGCGGGCAGGAGTCAGCCCCAGCATTTT.

CDR3 residues: CASISLDRSYGYTF. The CDR3 DNA sequence: TGTGCCAGCATTTCCTTGGACAGGTCCTATGGCTACACCTTC. This chain connects TRBV28 to TRBJ1-2, with 7 bases aligning to TRBD1. The J segment lost 4 bases and the V segment lost 7 bases, leaving 9 bases of the junction unmatched. The germline V gene encodes CDR1 MDHEN and CDR2 SYDVKM. This CDR3 is built from 14 residues.

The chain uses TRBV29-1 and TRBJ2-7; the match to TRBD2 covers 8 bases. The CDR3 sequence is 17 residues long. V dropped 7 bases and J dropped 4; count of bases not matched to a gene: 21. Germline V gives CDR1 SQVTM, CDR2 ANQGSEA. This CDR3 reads CSARTSGQSRGAYEQYF. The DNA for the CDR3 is TGCAGCGCCCGAACTAGCGGCCAATCAAGAGGGGCGTACGAGCAGTACTTC.

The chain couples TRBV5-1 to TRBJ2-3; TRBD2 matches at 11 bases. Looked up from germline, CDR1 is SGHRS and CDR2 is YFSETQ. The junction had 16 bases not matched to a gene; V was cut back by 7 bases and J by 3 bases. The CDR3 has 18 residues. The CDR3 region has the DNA TGCGCCAGCGGGGTCCGAACTAGCGGGAGTGGAGGGACAGATACGCAGTATTTT. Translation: CASGVRTSGSGGTDTQYF.

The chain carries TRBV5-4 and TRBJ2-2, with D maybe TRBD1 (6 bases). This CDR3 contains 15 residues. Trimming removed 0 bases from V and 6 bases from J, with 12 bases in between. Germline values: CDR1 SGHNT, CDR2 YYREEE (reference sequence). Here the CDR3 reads CASSLAKGVPGELFF. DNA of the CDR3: TGTGCCAGCAGCTTGGCAAAGGGGGTACCCGGGGAGCTGTTTTTT.

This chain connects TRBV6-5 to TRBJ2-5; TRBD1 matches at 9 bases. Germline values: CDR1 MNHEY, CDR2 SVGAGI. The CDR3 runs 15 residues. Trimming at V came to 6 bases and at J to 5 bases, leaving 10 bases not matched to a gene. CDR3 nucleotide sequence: TGTGCCAGCAGATCTGACAGGGGGAATCGCGAGACCCAGTACTTC. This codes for CASRSDRGNRETQYF.

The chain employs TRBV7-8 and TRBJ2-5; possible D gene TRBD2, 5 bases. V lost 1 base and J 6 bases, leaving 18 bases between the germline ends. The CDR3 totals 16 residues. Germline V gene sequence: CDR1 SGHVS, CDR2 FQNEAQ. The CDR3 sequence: CASSLGPLSGKKTQYF. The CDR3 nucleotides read TGTGCCAGCAGCTTAGGGCCTTTGTCGGGGAAGAAGACCCAGTACTTC.

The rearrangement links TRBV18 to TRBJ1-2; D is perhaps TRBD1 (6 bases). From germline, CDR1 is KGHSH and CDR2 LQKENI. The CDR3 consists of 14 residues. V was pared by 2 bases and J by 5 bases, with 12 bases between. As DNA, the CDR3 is TGTGCCAGCTCACCATCTGCAGGGGATTATGGCTACACCTTC. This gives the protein CASSPSAGDYGYTF. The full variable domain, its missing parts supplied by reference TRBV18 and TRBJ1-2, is NAGVMQNPRHLVRRRGQEARLRCSPMKGHSHVYWYRQLPEEGLKFMVYLQKENIIDESGMPKERFSAEFPKEGPSILRIQQVVRGDSAAYFCASSPSAGDYGYTFGSGTRLTVV.

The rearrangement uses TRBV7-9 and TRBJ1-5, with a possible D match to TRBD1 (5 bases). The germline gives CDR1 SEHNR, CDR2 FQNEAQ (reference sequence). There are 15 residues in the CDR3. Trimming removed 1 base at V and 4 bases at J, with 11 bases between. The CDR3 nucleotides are TGTGCCAGCAGCTTAGGGGACTTCGGAAATCAGCCCCAGCATTTT. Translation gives CASSLGDFGNQPQHF.

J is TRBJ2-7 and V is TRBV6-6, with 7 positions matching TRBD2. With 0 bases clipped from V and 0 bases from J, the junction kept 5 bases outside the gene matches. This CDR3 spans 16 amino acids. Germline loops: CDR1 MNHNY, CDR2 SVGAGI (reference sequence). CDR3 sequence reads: CASSYSWGGSSYEQYF. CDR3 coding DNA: TGTGCCAGCAGTTACTCATGGGGGGGAAGCTCCTACGAGCAGTACTTC.

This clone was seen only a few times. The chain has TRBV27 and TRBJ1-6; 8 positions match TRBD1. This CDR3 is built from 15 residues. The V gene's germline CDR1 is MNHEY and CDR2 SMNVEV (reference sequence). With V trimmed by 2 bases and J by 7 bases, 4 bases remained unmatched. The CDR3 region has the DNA TGTGCCAGCAGTTTACGGCAGGGGGCGAATTCACCCCTCCACTTT. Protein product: CASSLRQGANSPLHF.

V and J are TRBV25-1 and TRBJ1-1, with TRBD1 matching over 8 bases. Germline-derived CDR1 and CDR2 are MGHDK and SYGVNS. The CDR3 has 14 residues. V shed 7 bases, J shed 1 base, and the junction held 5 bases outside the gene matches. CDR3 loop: CASTRQGRNTEAFF. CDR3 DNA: TGTGCCAGCACACGACAGGGGCGGAACACTGAAGCTTTCTTT. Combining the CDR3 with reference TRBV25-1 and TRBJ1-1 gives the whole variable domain EADIYQTPRYLVIGTGKKITLECSQTMGHDKMYWYQQDPGMELHLIHYSYGVNSTEKGDLSSESTVSRIRTEHFPLTLESARPSHTSQYLCASTRQGRNTEAFFGQGTRLTVV.

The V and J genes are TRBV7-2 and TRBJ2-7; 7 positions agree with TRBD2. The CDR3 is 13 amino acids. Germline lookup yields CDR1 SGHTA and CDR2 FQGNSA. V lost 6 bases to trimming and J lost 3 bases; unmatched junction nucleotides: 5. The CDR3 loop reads CASSSSGIYEQYF. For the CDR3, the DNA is TGTGCCAGCAGTTCTAGCGGAATCTACGAGCAGTACTTC.

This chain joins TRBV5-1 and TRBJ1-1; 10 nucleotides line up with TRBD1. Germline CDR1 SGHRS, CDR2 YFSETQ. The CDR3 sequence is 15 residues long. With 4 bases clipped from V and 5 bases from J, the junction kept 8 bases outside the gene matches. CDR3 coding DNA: TGCGCCAGCAGCGACCGGGACAGGGGTTTTACTGAAGCTTTCTTT. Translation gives CASSDRDRGFTEAFF.

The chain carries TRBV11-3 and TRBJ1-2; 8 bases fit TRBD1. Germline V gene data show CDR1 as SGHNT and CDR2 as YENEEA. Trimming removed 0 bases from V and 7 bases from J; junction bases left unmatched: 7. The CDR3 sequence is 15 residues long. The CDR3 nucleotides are TGTGCCAGCAGCTTAGATGGCAGGGGGCTCTTTGGCTACACCTTC. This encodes CASSLDGRGLFGYTF.

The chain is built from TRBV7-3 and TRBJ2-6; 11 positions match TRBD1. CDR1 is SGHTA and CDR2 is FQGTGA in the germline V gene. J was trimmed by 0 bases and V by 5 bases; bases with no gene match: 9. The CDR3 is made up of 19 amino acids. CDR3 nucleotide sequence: TGTGCCAGCAGCCCAGCCCCGGACAGGGGGCTCTCTGGGGCCAACGTCCTGACTTTC. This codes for CASSPAPDRGLSGANVLTF.

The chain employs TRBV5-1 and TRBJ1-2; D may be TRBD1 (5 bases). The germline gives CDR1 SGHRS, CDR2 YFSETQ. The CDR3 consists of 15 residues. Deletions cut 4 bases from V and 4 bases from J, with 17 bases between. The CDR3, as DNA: TGCGCCAGCAGCCTCACAATGGGGGGTCTCTATGGCTACACCTTC. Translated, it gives CASSLTMGGLYGYTF. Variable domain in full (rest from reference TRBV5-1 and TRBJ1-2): KAGVTQTPRYLIKTRGQQVTLSCSPISGHRSVSWYQQTPGQGLQFLFEYFSETQRNKGNFPGRFSGRQFSNSRSEMNVSTLELGDSALYLCASSLTMGGLYGYTFGSGTRLTVV.

Here the CDR3 DNA reads TGTGCCAGCAGCCTAATGACCGGGACAGGGACCCAAGAGACCCAGTACTTC. Translation: CASSLMTGTGTQETQYF. The chain links TRBV5-5 to TRBJ2-5, with 9 bases lining up with TRBD1. CDR1 and CDR2 (germline): SGHKS, YYEKEE (reference sequence). CDR3 length: 17 residues. V was pared by 4 bases and J by 1 base, with 11 bases of the junction left unmatched. Full variable domain (outside the CDR3, taken from reference TRBV5-5 and TRBJ2-5): DAGVTQSPTHLIKTRGQQVTLRCSPISGHKSVSWYQQVLGQGPQFIFQYYEKEERGRGNFPDRFSARQFPNYSSELNVNALLLGDSALYLCASSLMTGTGTQETQYFGPGTRLLVL.

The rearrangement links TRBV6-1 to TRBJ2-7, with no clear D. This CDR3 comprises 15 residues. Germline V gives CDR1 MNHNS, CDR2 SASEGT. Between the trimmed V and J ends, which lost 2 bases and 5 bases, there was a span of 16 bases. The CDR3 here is CASSELATLRDEQYF. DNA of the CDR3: TGTGCCAGCAGTGAACTCGCAACACTACGAGACGAGCAGTACTTC.

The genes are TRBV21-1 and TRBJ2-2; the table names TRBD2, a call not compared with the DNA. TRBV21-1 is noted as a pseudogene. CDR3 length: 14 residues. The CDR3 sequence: CASSKVRYTGELFF. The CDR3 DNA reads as TGTGCCAGCAGCAAAGTGCGCTACACCGGGGAGCTGTTTTTT.